A selection of T cell receptor beta chains follows, all from one sample in a study of blood T cells in healthy people across ages. TCRdb passed the 5' RACE reads through MiXCR, listing each CDR3 protein once. Among about 1.4 million distinct CDR3 sequences, roughly 60% were seen once, and the ten largest hold over 6.5%. The sample taken for sequencing was blood. Receptor source: a man aged 18-30 years in good health. Both conserved end residues are part of each CDR3. The order of the fields is clone size, D gene, V gene, J gene, CDR3 protein, CDR3 DNA. The D gene is left open where the match is weak. Size tells how often a clone was seen (once, few, many) or the class of an expanded clone, and some rows leave it out.

few	NA	TRBV5-1	TRBJ1-2	CASKVLADNYGYTF	TGCGCCAGCAAGGTATTGGCAGACAACTATGGCTACACCTTC
NA	NA	TRBV6-2/TRBV6-3	TRBJ2-1	CASSYLQGMVEQFF	TGTGCCAGCAGTTACTTGCAGGGAATGGTTGAGCAGTTCTTC
NA	NA	TRBV27	TRBJ2-5	CASSFGGPRNEQYF	TGTGCCAGCAGTTTTGGGGGGCCAAGGAATGAGCAGTACTTC
NA	NA	TRBV6-6	TRBJ1-1	CASSYMGRSEAFF	TGTGCCAGCAGTTACATGGGAAGGTCTGAAGCTTTCTTT
NA	TRBD1	TRBV20-1	TRBJ2-1	CSASPGQGANEQFF	TGCAGTGCTAGCCCGGGACAGGGCGCCAATGAGCAGTTCTTC
NA	TRBD1	TRBV7-9	TRBJ2-1	CASSSRQGHNEQFF	TGTGCCAGCAGCTCTAGACAGGGACACAATGAGCAGTTCTTC
NA	NA	TRBV27	TRBJ1-2	CASRTYDRDYGYTF	TGTGCCAGCAGAACTTACGACAGAGACTATGGCTACACCTTC
few	NA	TRBV29-1	TRBJ2-2	CSVGTGELFF	TGCAGCGTTGGGACCGGGGAGCTGTTTTTT
NA	TRBD1	TRBV20-1	TRBJ1-5	CSASQDRASQPQHF	TGCAGTGCTAGCCAGGACAGGGCCAGTCAGCCCCAGCATTTT
NA	NA	TRBV6-6	TRBJ1-1	CASSRYPAEEAFF	TGTGCCAGCAGTCGCTACCCGGCGGAAGAAGCTTTCTTT
NA	NA	TRBV29-1	TRBJ2-2	CSANRPGSHGSLFF	TGCAGCGCAAACCGACCGGGGAGCCACGGATCGCTGTTTTTT
NA	NA	TRBV2	TRBJ1-4	CASSDSLGNEKLFF	TGTGCCAGCAGTGATAGTCTAGGGAATGAAAAACTGTTTTTT
NA	NA	TRBV6-4	TRBJ2-1	CASSDARSSYNEQFF	TGTGCCAGCAGTGACGCCCGGTCTTCCTACAATGAGCAGTTCTTT
NA	TRBD1	TRBV6-5	TRBJ1-2	CASRRTGDYGYTF	TGTGCCAGCCGACGGACAGGGGACTATGGCTACACCTTC
NA	NA	TRBV6-2/TRBV6-3	TRBJ1-5	CASSSRQVSNQPQHF	TGTGCCAGCAGTTCGAGACAGGTTAGCAATCAGCCCCAGCATTTT
few	NA	TRBV29-1	TRBJ2-7	CSVATLGGDEQYF	TGCAGCGTTGCAACCCTTGGAGGGGACGAGCAGTACTTC
few	NA	TRBV25-1	TRBJ2-3	CASREGGAMLDTQYF	TGTGCCAGCAGAGAAGGGGGAGCTATGTTGGATACGCAGTATTTT
NA	NA	TRBV27	TRBJ2-7	CASSPGGVGYEQYF	TGTGCCAGCAGCCCTGGTGGGGTTGGGTACGAGCAGTACTTC
NA	NA	TRBV6-1	TRBJ1-5	CASSGQVPLSPQHF	TGTGCCAGCAGTGGACAGGTTCCCCTGAGTCCCCAGCATTTT
few	NA	TRBV12-3/TRBV12-4	TRBJ2-4	CASSDLGGVDIQYF	TGTGCCAGCAGTGACCTTGGGGGAGTCGACATTCAGTACTTC
once	TRBD1	TRBV29-1	TRBJ1-2	CSGSDRGYGYTF	TGCAGCGGTTCGGACAGGGGCTATGGCTACACCTTC
NA	NA	TRBV10-3	TRBJ2-7	CATLSDWTGNYEQYF	TGTGCCACCCTAAGTGACTGGACGGGAAACTACGAGCAGTACTTC
NA	TRBD2	TRBV12-3/TRBV12-4	TRBJ2-1	CASSTLAGEGGNEQFF	TGTGCCAGCAGCACCTTAGCGGGAGAAGGGGGCAATGAGCAGTTCTTC
NA	NA	TRBV5-1	TRBJ1-2	CASSLIWQHYGYTF	TGCGCCAGCAGCTTGATTTGGCAGCACTATGGCTACACCTTC
few	TRBD2	TRBV4-1	TRBJ2-3	CASSHLHPSGSVTDTQYF	TGCGCCAGCAGCCACCTCCACCCGAGCGGGAGCGTCACAGATACGCAGTATTTT
NA	NA	TRBV2	TRBJ1-6	CASSENSPLHF	TGTGCCAGCAGTGAGAATTCACCCCTCCACTTT
NA	NA	TRBV7-6	TRBJ2-5	CASSFPGFRQETQYF	TGTGCCAGCAGCTTTCCGGGATTTCGGCAAGAGACCCAGTACTTC
NA	TRBD2	TRBV9	TRBJ2-7	CASSPSGRTDEQYF	TGTGCCAGCAGCCCAAGCGGGAGGACCGACGAGCAGTACTTC
NA	NA	TRBV6-2/TRBV6-3	TRBJ1-1	CASSYTWNTEAFF	TGTGCCAGCAGTTACACGTGGAACACTGAAGCTTTCTTT
NA	TRBD1	TRBV4-1	TRBJ1-1	CASSQPGGRTEAFF	TGCGCCAGCAGCCAGCCAGGGGGACGCACTGAAGCTTTCTTT
few	NA	TRBV7-2	TRBJ1-2	CASSRHYGYTF	TGTGCCAGCAGCAGACACTATGGCTACACCTTC
NA	NA	TRBV5-5	TRBJ1-5	CASSFEAVNQPQHF	TGTGCCAGCAGCTTTGAGGCAGTTAATCAGCCCCAGCATTTT
NA	NA	TRBV28	TRBJ2-5	CASSAGTPQETQYF	TGTGCCAGCAGTGCCGGGACCCCGCAAGAGACCCAGTACTTC
NA	NA	TRBV21-1	TRBJ2-7	CASSPRGRFCYWYF	TGTGCCAGCAGCCCCCGTGGTAGGTTTTGCTATTGGTACTTC
NA	NA	TRBV4-3	TRBJ2-7	CASSQFSGSVLYEQYF	TGCGCCAGCAGCCAATTTTCAGGGAGCGTCTTGTACGAGCAGTACTTC
NA	TRBD1	TRBV7-6	TRBJ2-3	CASSQDRASTDTQYF	TGTGCCAGCAGCCAGGACAGGGCCTCCACAGATACGCAGTATTTT
NA	NA	TRBV29-1	TRBJ2-5	CSVASGWSETQYF	TGCAGCGTTGCAAGCGGGTGGTCGGAGACCCAGTACTTC
NA	NA	TRBV7-9	TRBJ2-7	CASSGNRRGGSYEQYF	TGTGCCAGCAGCGGCAACAGGCGAGGGGGCTCCTACGAGCAGTACTTC
few	NA	TRBV7-9	TRBJ1-2	CASPGGTDFYGYTF	TGTGCCAGTCCCGGGGGGACGGACTTCTATGGCTACACCTTC
few	TRBD2	TRBV6-2/TRBV6-3	TRBJ2-3	CASRAAGGTDTQYF	TGTGCCAGCAGGGCGGCGGGAGGGACAGATACGCAGTATTTT
few	NA	TRBV29-1	TRBJ2-7	CSVLNHLAYEQYF	TGCAGCGTTTTAAACCATCTCGCCTACGAGCAGTACTTC
NA	TRBD2	TRBV14	TRBJ2-1	CASSPGLEHNEQFF	TGTGCCAGCAGCCCGGGACTAGAACACAATGAGCAGTTCTTC
NA	NA	TRBV20-1	TRBJ1-5	CSAGGGRGQPQHF	TGCAGTGCCGGAGGGGGTCGAGGCCAGCCCCAGCATTTT